The clone carrying this T cell receptor beta chain occurred once. Its antigen is as yet unknown. The data were taken from a study of cytomegalovirus exposure and HLA in healthy donors. V lost 5 bases to trimming and J lost 3 bases; unmatched junction nucleotides: 5. The CDR3 loop spans 15 amino acids. Per the germline V gene, CDR1 is SGHAT and CDR2 is FQNNGV. Use of 60 Vbeta and 13 Jbeta primers characterized the PCR. Clones were read by immunoSEQ multiplex PCR, and TCRdb kept only the in-frame ones, dropping some. Here the sample spans more than 100,000 clones, over 70% being singletons. Findings and caveats of the study: Presence/absence results assume similar sequencing depth per donor, which may not hold.

The chain has TRBV11-2 and TRBJ2-7; 12 bases fit TRBD2. This TCR came from a man aged 50-59 years in good health and CMV-seropositive. Sample: PBMCs. CDR3 nucleotides: TGTGCCAGCAGCACTTGGACTAGCGGGGTCTACGAGCAGTACTTC. It is translated as CASSTWTSGVYEQYF.